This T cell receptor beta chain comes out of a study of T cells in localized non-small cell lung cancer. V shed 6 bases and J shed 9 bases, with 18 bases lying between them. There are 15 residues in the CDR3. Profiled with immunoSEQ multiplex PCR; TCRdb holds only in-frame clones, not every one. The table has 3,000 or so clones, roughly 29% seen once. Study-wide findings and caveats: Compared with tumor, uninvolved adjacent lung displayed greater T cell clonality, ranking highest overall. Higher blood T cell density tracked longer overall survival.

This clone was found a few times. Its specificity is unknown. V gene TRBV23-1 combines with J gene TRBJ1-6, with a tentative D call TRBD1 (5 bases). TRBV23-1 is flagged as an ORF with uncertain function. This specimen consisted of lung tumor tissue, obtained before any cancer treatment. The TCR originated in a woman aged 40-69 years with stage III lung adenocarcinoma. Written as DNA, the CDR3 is TGCGCCAGCAGCCAAGTCGCAGGGAAAGGTTCACCCCTCCACTTT. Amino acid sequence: CASSQVAGKGSPLHF.